The sequence of this T cell receptor beta chain was determined in a study of neurological immune-mediated disorders. Time point: longitudinal time-point 2. The unsorted libraries were produced from 2 million PBMCs held at -80 C. The germline V gene has CDR1 SGHRS and CDR2 YFSETQ. This CDR3 has 15 residues. Losses at the gene ends were 0 bases for V and 0 bases for J; bases not matched to a gene: 3. This clonotype was seen ten or more times. Each CDR3 protein gets one entry after TCRdb re-called the 5' RACE reads with MiXCR. Altogether tens of thousands of distinct CDR3 sequences are present, 5.8% being singletons, with the ten largest covering 7.9%.

The TCR was taken from a woman aged 55-70 years with multiple sclerosis. The specimen sequenced was PBMCs. This chain uses TRBV5-1 with TRBJ2-7; 7 bases are a match to TRBD2. The CDR3 loop reads CASSLGLAVSYEQYF. CDR3 sequence (DNA): TGCGCCAGCAGCTTGGGTCTAGCGGTCTCCTACGAGCAGTACTTC.